This is a list of T cell receptor beta chains from one sample in a study of T cell responses to AZD1222 COVID-19 vaccine. Data came from immunoSEQ multiplex PCR; TCRdb stores just in-frame clones and leaves some out. The sample contains about 180,000 clones, around 90% of which appear only once. The sample was peripheral blood, taken 28 days after the second AZD1222 dose. The receptors stem from an adult who received the AZD1222 COVID-19 vaccine. The CDR3 runs from the conserved cysteine through the conserved F or W. D genes are given only for firm matches. Clone size is given for some rows only: seen once, a few or many times, or a class if the clone is expanded.

>TRBV5-1|once|TRBD2|TRBJ2-7|13
TGCGCCAGCAGGGGAGGGTTCTCCTACGAGCAGTACTTC
CASRGGFSYEQYF
>TRBV3-1/TRBV3-2|NA|NA|TRBJ1-5|14
TGTGCCAGCAGCCAAGCTGACAACAATCAGCCCCAGCATTTT
CASSQADNNQPQHF
>TRBV4-3|once|TRBD1|TRBJ1-3|15
TGCGCCAGCAGTCGGGACAGGGTCTATGGAAACACCATATATTTT
CASSRDRVYGNTIYF
>TRBV6-5|NA|NA|TRBJ2-6|16
TGTGCCAGCAGTTACGAGACAGGCTCTGGGGCCAACGTCCTGACTTTC
CASSYETGSGANVLTF
>TRBV12-2|NA|NA|TRBJ2-7|16
TGTGCAAGTCGCTTAGGTTGGGCTAGCCGCTCCTACGAGCAGTACTTC
CASRLGWASRSYEQYF
>TRBV25-1|NA|TRBD1|TRBJ2-5|14
TGTGCCAGCAGTGGACAGGGGGGCACGGAGACCCAGTACTTC
CASSGQGGTETQYF
>TRBV23-1|NA|NA|TRBJ1-3|16
TGCGCCAGCAGTCCCACCCGGCTGGGCGCTGGAAACACCATATATTTT
CASSPTRLGAGNTIYF
>TRBV6-1|NA|NA|TRBJ1-2|15
TGTGCCAGCAGTGATGTTGGCCTTTCTAACTATGGCTACACCTTC
CASSDVGLSNYGYTF
>TRBV12-3/TRBV12-4|once|TRBD2|TRBJ2-1|13
TGTGCCAGCAGGGGACTAGCGGGAGCGGCGCAGTTCTTC
CASRGLAGAAQFF
>TRBV3-1/TRBV3-2|NA|NA|TRBJ2-3|13
TGTGCCAGTGCTGGATCGGGAGTTGATACGCAGTATTTT
CASAGSGVDTQYF
>TRBV19|NA|NA|TRBJ1-5|17
TGTGCCAGTAGTATCTCTAAGGGACTAAATTGGAATCAGCCCCAGCATTTT
CASSISKGLNWNQPQHF
>TRBV11-2|once|TRBD2|TRBJ2-7|15
TGTGCCAGCAGCTTAGGCCGACTAGCGGGCTACGAGCAGTACTTC
CASSLGRLAGYEQYF
>TRBV6-5|NA|NA|TRBJ1-1|12
TGTGCCAGCCGTCGGGGGGTCACTGAAGCTTTCTTT
CASRRGVTEAFF
>TRBV7-8|NA|NA|TRBJ1-2|14
TGTGCCAGCAGCCGGCAGCCAGACAGCTATGGCTACACCTTC
CASSRQPDSYGYTF
>TRBV7-2|NA|NA|TRBJ1-2|15
TGTGCCAGCAGCTTAGGAGACAGTTCCTCCTATGGCTACACCTTC
CASSLGDSSSYGYTF
>TRBV5-1|NA|TRBD1|TRBJ2-5|16
TGCGCCAGCAGCAATAACTACAGGGGCGCCCAAGAGACCCAGTACTTC
CASSNNYRGAQETQYF
>TRBV7-6|NA|NA|TRBJ2-7|15
TGTGCCAGCAGCTTCGGACAGCTAAAGTTGGACGAGCAGTACTTC
CASSFGQLKLDEQYF
>TRBV10-3|NA|TRBD1|TRBJ1-1|13
TGTGCCATCAGGGGGGACAGGGGGACTGAAGCTTTCTTT
CAIRGDRGTEAFF
>TRBV7-2|NA|TRBD1|TRBJ2-7|14
TGTGCCAGCAGCCCCCGGACAGGGAAGGGGGAGCAGTACTTC
CASSPRTGKGEQYF
>TRBV18|NA|TRBD2|TRBJ2-1|14
TGTGCCAGCTCACCCCTAACGACGGGGACTAGAGGGTTCTTC
CASSPLTTGTRGFF
>TRBV28|NA|TRBD1|TRBJ2-5|15
TGTGCCAGCAGTAGGGACAGGGGGTCAATAGGGACCCAGTACTTC
CASSRDRGSIGTQYF
>TRBV29-1|NA|NA|TRBJ1-5|12
TGCAGCGTTGAAGATCACCGACGGGCCCAGCATTTT
CSVEDHRRAQHF
>TRBV19|NA|TRBD2|TRBJ2-7|13
TGTGCCAGCGGGACTAGCGTTTCCTACGAGCAGTACTTC
CASGTSVSYEQYF
>TRBV6-2/TRBV6-3|NA|TRBD1|TRBJ1-1|14
TGTGCCAGCAGTTATTCCTCGACAGGGCCAGAAGCTTTCTTT
CASSYSSTGPEAFF
>TRBV5-6|NA|NA|TRBJ2-3|13
TGTGCCAGCAGCCGGACCCTCACAGATACGCAGTATTTT
CASSRTLTDTQYF
>TRBV10-3|NA|TRBD2|TRBJ2-3|14
TGTGCCATGAGGTCTAGCGGGGCCACAGATACGCAGTATTTT
CAMRSSGATDTQYF
>TRBV3-1/TRBV3-2|NA|NA|TRBJ2-5|15
TGTGCCAGCACCCAAAGGGGGGCTAGCGCGGAGACCCAGTACTTC
CASTQRGASAETQYF
>TRBV28|NA|NA|TRBJ1-6|11
TGTGTGGCAGGTTCTGGTTCACCCCTCCACTTT
CVAGSGSPLHF
>TRBV4-2|NA|NA|TRBJ1-6|15
TGTGCCAGCAGCCAAGAAGGGGCGCAAGGTTCACCCCTCCACTTT
CASSQEGAQGSPLHF
>TRBV27|NA|NA|TRBJ1-5|13
TGTGCCAGCAGTTTATTAGGGTTCCAGCCCCAGCATTTT
CASSLLGFQPQHF
>TRBV6-5|NA|NA|TRBJ2-6|14
TGTGCCAGCTCCTTACAATCTGGGGCCAACGTCCTGACTTTC
CASSLQSGANVLTF
>TRBV5-1|NA|TRBD1|TRBJ2-1|15
TGCGCCAGCAGCGAGGGACAGGGCTTCTACAATGAGCAGTTCTTC
CASSEGQGFYNEQFF
>TRBV6-5|NA|TRBD1|TRBJ1-2|13
TGTGCCAGCAGGACAGGGATTTACTATGGCTACACCTTC
CASRTGIYYGYTF
>TRBV27|NA|NA|TRBJ1-6|14
TGTGCCAGCAGTTCAGTTAAATATAATTCACCCCTCCACTTT
CASSSVKYNSPLHF
>TRBV18|NA|NA|TRBJ2-7|14
TGTGCCAGCTCACCACCGGCAGGGACCTACGAGCAGTACTTC
CASSPPAGTYEQYF
>TRBV7-2|NA|TRBD1|TRBJ2-6|15
TGTGCCAGCAGCTCAGACAGGGCTGGGGCCAACGTCCTGACTTTC
CASSSDRAGANVLTF
>TRBV28|NA|NA|TRBJ1-6|11
TGTGCCAGCAGTTTTGATTCACCCCTCCACTTT
CASSFDSPLHF
>TRBV4-3|NA|TRBD1|TRBJ2-7|17
TGCGCCAGCAGCCGCCAATTAGGACAGGACAACCCCTACGAGCAGTACTTC
CASSRQLGQDNPYEQYF
>TRBV4-2|NA|NA|TRBJ1-5|15
TGTGCCAGCAGCCCGCGCGGAGGGGTCAATCAGCCCCAGCATTTT
CASSPRGGVNQPQHF
>TRBV4-1|NA|NA|TRBJ1-4|14
TGCGCCAGCAGCCAAGTTCAGCTTAATGAAAAACTGTTTTTT
CASSQVQLNEKLFF
>TRBV29-1|NA|NA|TRBJ2-2|11
TGCAGCGTCGCGAACACCGGGGAGCTGTTTTTT
CSVANTGELFF
>TRBV27|NA|TRBD1|TRBJ1-2|15
TGTGCCAGCAGCCAGAATTACAGGGGGCCAGTTGGCTACACCTTC
CASSQNYRGPVGYTF
>TRBV11-2|NA|NA|TRBJ1-4|15
TGTGCCAGCAGCTTAGGGGCCCCGGGGGATGAAAAACTGTTTTTT
CASSLGAPGDEKLFF
>TRBV7-3|NA|NA|TRBJ1-4|15
TGTGCCAGCAGCTTAAGCGGCCCCCTTAATGAAAAACTGTTTTTT
CASSLSGPLNEKLFF
>TRBV14|once|NA|TRBJ1-2|15
TGTGCCAGCAGCCAAGATTTCACACTCCTAAATGGCTACACCTTC
CASSQDFTLLNGYTF
>TRBV27|NA|TRBD2|TRBJ2-1|17
TGTGCCAGCAGTCCCCTGACTAGCGGGAGTAAGGACAATGAGCAGTTCTTC
CASSPLTSGSKDNEQFF
>TRBV2|NA|NA|TRBJ1-1|15
TGTGCCAGCAGTGCACCGACGGCGCAGGACACTGAAGCTTTCTTT
CASSAPTAQDTEAFF
>TRBV7-8|NA|TRBD1|TRBJ1-5|15
TGTGCCAGCAGTCTGGGACAGGGGGCGCATCAGCCCCAGCATTTT
CASSLGQGAHQPQHF
>TRBV10-1|NA|TRBD2|TRBJ2-2|18
TGCGCCAGCAGTGAGAGAGTAGCGGGGGGGCCGAACACCGGGGAGCTGTTTTTT
CASSERVAGGPNTGELFF
>TRBV28|NA|NA|TRBJ2-7|14
TGTGCCAGCAGTGACCCAGGCAGATCCTACGAGCAGTACTTC
CASSDPGRSYEQYF
>TRBV19|NA|TRBD1|TRBJ2-4|14
TGTGCCAGTAGTCCGCAGGGGGCAGGAAACATTCAGTACTTC
CASSPQGAGNIQYF
>TRBV3-1/TRBV3-2|NA|NA|TRBJ1-1|14
TGTGCCAGCAGCCAAGAAGGCAGGGGCACTGAAGCTTTCTTT
CASSQEGRGTEAFF
>TRBV12-3/TRBV12-4|NA|NA|TRBJ1-5|12
TGTGCCAGCAGGGCAGGTAATCAGCCCCAGCATTTT
CASRAGNQPQHF
>TRBV18|NA|TRBD1|TRBJ2-7|14
TGTGCCAGCTCACCTGACAGGGACGGCGGAGTCCGCTACTTC
CASSPDRDGGVRYF